The 11 T cell receptor beta chains in this list originate from one sample, sequenced in a study of T-cell memory formation after mild COVID-19 (dated by TCRdb to about 2021). Library generation was performed with 5' RACE. The run used an Illumina NovaSeq 6000. The public reads were quality trimmed at Q25 with fastp and then assembled into clones with MiXCR by TCRdb, keeping productive beta chains. For every CDR3 protein sequence, its rows merge into one entry that carries the most common genes and DNA. The sample table shows approximately 13,000 distinct CDR3 sequences, and around 15% are seen once. Of the sample, about three fifths is held by the ten largest clones. Sequenced material: PBMCs or a T cell subset sorted from them (not recorded which). The receptors here all came from a man in his late teens or twenties who had mild COVID-19 (a few samples of this study predate the infection). The sample titles of this study are shuffled in the database, so cell type and time point are left out; the donor was told from shared clones.

This clonotype was recorded only once. This chain links TRBV10-3 with TRBJ2-7, with D perhaps TRBD2 (6 bases). The CDR3 is made up of 16 amino acids. Between the trimmed V and J ends, which lost 0 bases and 7 bases, there was a span of 19 bases. Germline loops: CDR1 ENHRY, CDR2 SYGVKD. The CDR3 is CAISESSGLAVPEQYF. The CDR3 DNA reads TGTGCCATCAGTGAGTCAAGCGGGTTGGCAGTCCCAGAGCAGTACTTC.

The rearrangement uses TRBV7-8 and TRBJ2-7; 9 bases fit TRBD1. The CDR3 length is 15 residues. The germline CDR1 and CDR2 sequences are SGHVS and FQNEAQ. The trim removed 0 bases at V and 3 bases at J, leaving 3 bases unmatched. CDR3 region: CASSLAGTGRYEQYF. Here the CDR3 DNA reads TGTGCCAGCAGCTTAGCGGGGACAGGGCGCTACGAGCAGTACTTC.

The chain recombines TRBV4-1 with TRBJ1-6; D might be TRBD1 (5 bases). The CDR3 length is 17 residues. Germline V gene data show CDR1 as MGHRA and CDR2 as YSYEKL. The germline V and J ends were trimmed by 2 bases and 6 bases, with 17 bases remaining between them. The CDR3 sequence: CASSQKATAGTNSPLHF. The CDR3 DNA reads TGCGCCAGCAGCCAAAAGGCCACGGCAGGGACTAATTCACCCCTCCACTTT.

This clonotype was seen a handful of times. J is TRBJ1-2 and V is TRBV5-6; 8 nucleotides line up with TRBD1. CDR1 is SGHDT and CDR2 is YYEEEE in the germline V gene. CDR3 length: 15 amino acids. With V trimmed by 3 bases and J by 4 bases, 8 bases remained unmatched. The CDR3 spells CASSWRQGTLYGYTF. The CDR3 coding sequence is TGTGCCAGCAGCTGGAGACAGGGGACCCTCTATGGCTACACCTTC.

This chain links TRBV12-3 or TRBV12-4 with TRBJ2-7; TRBD2 aligns across 7 bases. The ends lost 6 bases at V and 2 bases at J; junction bases unmatched: 10. This CDR3 spans 15 amino acids. DNA of the CDR3: TGTGCCAGCAGCCCGAGACTAGCCGCGGCCTACGAGCAGTACTTC. Translating it yields CASSPRLAAAYEQYF.

The chain recombines TRBV7-3 with TRBJ2-2; D unclear. The CDR3 contains 13 residues. The germline gives CDR1 SGHTA, CDR2 FQGTGA. V shed 1 base and J shed 4 bases, with 4 bases lying between them. In DNA form, the CDR3 reads TGTGCCAGCAGCTTAAACCCCACCGGGGAGCTGTTTTTT. Translating it yields CASSLNPTGELFF.

There are many counts of this clonotype. V gene TRBV7-6 combines with J gene TRBJ2-7, with TRBD2 as a possible D gene (5 bases). Trimming pared 6 bases from V and 4 bases from J, leaving 16 bases between. This CDR3 spans 14 amino acids. Germline V gene data show CDR1 as SGHVS and CDR2 as FNYEAQ. CDR3 protein: CASRPDAGGYEQYF. In nucleotides, the CDR3 is TGTGCCAGCAGGCCAGATGCGGGTGGATACGAGCAGTACTTC.

The genes are TRBV7-3 and TRBJ2-1; perhaps TRBD2 as D (6 bases). The CDR3 is 15 residues long. V was cut by 1 base and J by 9 bases, with 16 bases left in between. Germline CDR1 SGHTA, CDR2 FQGTGA. CDR3 bases: TGTGCCAGCAGCTTAAATGCACCCAACGGGGGTGAGCAGTTCTTC. It translates to CASSLNAPNGGEQFF.

This clonotype was observed many times. The V call is TRBV4-3, the J call TRBJ1-1; D gene uncertain. CDR1 and CDR2 (germline): LGHNA, YSLEER. The V gene lost 2 bases and the J gene lost 3 bases, with 19 bases spanning the gap. The CDR3 runs 17 residues. The CDR3 nucleotides are TGCGCCAGCAGCCAATCCGGACGGGTGGTTGGCGACACTGAAGCTTTCTTT. Protein: CASSQSGRVVGDTEAFF.

The chain joins TRBV10-1 to TRBJ2-7; 7 bases match TRBD1. There are 19 residues in the CDR3. Germline V lookup: CDR1 WNHNN, CDR2 SYGVQD (reference sequence). The junction had 19 bases not matched to a gene; V was cut back by 5 bases and J by 0 bases. CDR3 coding DNA: TGCGCCAGCAGTCTTGGCCCCGGACAGGTCCCCGGTCTCTCCTACGAGCAGTACTTC. This encodes CASSLGPGQVPGLSYEQYF.

At least ten counts were recorded for this clonotype. This sequence joins TRBV6-6 and TRBJ1-1; 9 bases are a match to TRBD1. Germline V gene lookup returns CDR1 MNHNY and CDR2 SVGAGI (reference sequence). The CDR3 contains 14 residues. The V segment lost 1 base and the J segment 10 bases; nucleotides outside the gene matches: 7. This CDR3 reads CASSYWDRAERAFF. In DNA form, the CDR3 reads TGTGCCAGCAGTTACTGGGACAGGGCCGAGAGAGCTTTCTTT.